A selection of T cell receptor beta chains follows, all from one sample in a study of T cells in Graves' hyperthyroidism and ophthalmopathy. TCRdb called the multiplex PCR reads again in MiXCR, with one record for every CDR3 protein. The table lists more than 600,000 distinct CDR3 sequences, roughly 15% of them singletons, with around 7.7% in the top ten. The sequenced sample consisted of blood. Receptors originate from a man younger than 35 with Graves' hyperthyroidism. Each CDR3 is given with its conserved first and last residue. The order of the fields is CDR3 length, J gene, D gene, V gene, clone size, CDR3 DNA, CDR3 protein. The D gene is left open where the match is weak. Where a row states a size, it is once, few, many or the class of an expanded clone; other rows omit it.

CDR3 length: 16
J gene: TRBJ2-2
D gene: .
V gene: TRBV27
clone size: few
CDR3 DNA: TGTGCCAGCAGCCTACAACAGTACTCGAACACCGGGGAGCTGTTTTTT
CDR3 protein: CASSLQQYSNTGELFF

CDR3 length: 11
J gene: TRBJ1-1
D gene: .
V gene: TRBV12-3/TRBV12-4
clone size: few
CDR3 DNA: TGTGCCAGCAGTTTAAGGTTTGAAGCTTTCTTT
CDR3 protein: CASSLRFEAFF

CDR3 length: 15
J gene: TRBJ2-1
D gene: .
V gene: TRBV19
clone size: few
CDR3 DNA: TGTGCCAGTAGTGTCCGGACAGAAGCCTACAATGAGCAGTTCTTC
CDR3 protein: CASSVRTEAYNEQFF

CDR3 length: 14
J gene: TRBJ2-5
D gene: .
V gene: TRBV9
clone size: few
CDR3 DNA: TGTGCCAGCAGCCGCTCAGTCGAGAGGGAGACCCAGTACTTC
CDR3 protein: CASSRSVERETQYF

CDR3 length: 14
J gene: TRBJ2-1
D gene: .
V gene: TRBV24-1
clone size: many
CDR3 DNA: TGTGCCACCAGTGATTTAGGCAGGTACAATGAGCAGTTCTTC
CDR3 protein: CATSDLGRYNEQFF

CDR3 length: 14
J gene: TRBJ1-5
D gene: .
V gene: TRBV28
clone size: many
CDR3 DNA: TGTGCCAGCAGCGGGATTAATCGCAATCAGCCCCAGCATTTT
CDR3 protein: CASSGINRNQPQHF

CDR3 length: 16
J gene: TRBJ2-1
D gene: TRBD2
V gene: TRBV6-2/TRBV6-3
clone size: many
CDR3 DNA: TGTGCCAGCAACTGGGACCGACTAGCGGGAGTGGATGAGCAGTTCTTC
CDR3 protein: CASNWDRLAGVDEQFF

CDR3 length: 14
J gene: TRBJ1-1
D gene: TRBD1
V gene: TRBV12-3/TRBV12-4
clone size: many
CDR3 DNA: TGTGCCAGCATCCGGGACAGGGGTCGAACTGAAGCTTTCTTT
CDR3 protein: CASIRDRGRTEAFF

CDR3 length: 14
J gene: TRBJ2-3
D gene: TRBD2
V gene: TRBV29-1
clone size: many
CDR3 DNA: TGCAGCGTTAAGACTAGCGGGAGCACAGATACGCAGTATTTT
CDR3 protein: CSVKTSGSTDTQYF

CDR3 length: 17
J gene: TRBJ2-7
D gene: TRBD2
V gene: TRBV5-1
clone size: .
CDR3 DNA: TGCGCCAGCCGCCTCCCGGGACTAGCGGGGAGAGGCTACGAGCAGTACTTC
CDR3 protein: CASRLPGLAGRGYEQYF

CDR3 length: 16
J gene: TRBJ2-7
D gene: TRBD1
V gene: TRBV20-1
clone size: many
CDR3 DNA: TGCAGTGTTCAACCTCGGGACAGGGGTTGGGCCTACGAGCAGTACTTC
CDR3 protein: CSVQPRDRGWAYEQYF

CDR3 length: 16
J gene: TRBJ2-2
D gene: TRBD2
V gene: TRBV9
clone size: .
CDR3 DNA: TGTGCCAGCAGCTTTCGACTAGCGGGACTGACCGAGGAGCTGTTTTTT
CDR3 protein: CASSFRLAGLTEELFF

CDR3 length: 16
J gene: TRBJ1-1
D gene: TRBD1
V gene: TRBV9
clone size: many
CDR3 DNA: TGTGCCAGCAGCGGAGGACCACAGGGGGAAAACACTGAAGCTTTCTTT
CDR3 protein: CASSGGPQGENTEAFF

CDR3 length: 17
J gene: TRBJ1-1
D gene: .
V gene: TRBV19
clone size: .
CDR3 DNA: TGTGCCTCCTCGGGAGATAGACAGCTATTTATGAACACTGAAGCTTTCTTT
CDR3 protein: CASSGDRQLFMNTEAFF

CDR3 length: 15
J gene: TRBJ2-5
D gene: TRBD2
V gene: TRBV28
clone size: few
CDR3 DNA: TGTGCCAGCAGTTTGGGAGCGGGAGTGCCAAAGACCCAGTACTTC
CDR3 protein: CASSLGAGVPKTQYF

CDR3 length: 15
J gene: TRBJ2-7
D gene: .
V gene: TRBV28
clone size: many
CDR3 DNA: TGTGCCAGCACCCGCGGGGTGGGGGGATCCTACGAGCAGTACTTC
CDR3 protein: CASTRGVGGSYEQYF

CDR3 length: 21
J gene: TRBJ1-5
D gene: TRBD1
V gene: TRBV28
clone size: many
CDR3 DNA: TGTGCCGGCAGTTTGTCCGGGACAGGGGATTTCGGGAGGTTCGTGAACCAGCCCCAGCATTTT
CDR3 protein: CAGSLSGTGDFGRFVNQPQHF

CDR3 length: 18
J gene: TRBJ2-6
D gene: TRBD1
V gene: TRBV6-1
clone size: .
CDR3 DNA: TGTGCCAGCAGCCAGGGACAGGGATGGTCTGGTGGGGCCAACGTCCTGACTTTC
CDR3 protein: CASSQGQGWSGGANVLTF

CDR3 length: 15
J gene: TRBJ1-2
D gene: .
V gene: TRBV25-1
clone size: .
CDR3 DNA: TGTGCCAGCAGTGAGCCGAACAGGCCCTGGGATGGCTACACCTTC
CDR3 protein: CASSEPNRPWDGYTF

CDR3 length: 16
J gene: TRBJ2-1
D gene: TRBD2
V gene: TRBV9
clone size: few
CDR3 DNA: TGTGCCAGCAGCGTAGGCCTAGCGGCCTCCTACAATGAGCAGTTCTTC
CDR3 protein: CASSVGLAASYNEQFF

CDR3 length: 15
J gene: TRBJ2-2
D gene: .
V gene: TRBV5-1
clone size: few
CDR3 DNA: TGCGCCAGCACCCGGCAGAACAGGAACACCGGGGAGCTGTTTTTT
CDR3 protein: CASTRQNRNTGELFF

CDR3 length: 13
J gene: TRBJ2-1
D gene: .
V gene: TRBV20-1
clone size: many
CDR3 DNA: TGCAGTGCTAGAGAGGGCGGAGAAAATGAGCAGTTCTTC
CDR3 protein: CSAREGGENEQFF

CDR3 length: 12
J gene: TRBJ1-1
D gene: .
V gene: TRBV18
clone size: many
CDR3 DNA: TGTGCCAGCTCACCACCGGACACTGAAGCTTTCTTT
CDR3 protein: CASSPPDTEAFF

CDR3 length: 13
J gene: TRBJ1-1
D gene: .
V gene: TRBV7-8
clone size: many
CDR3 DNA: TGTGCCAGCAGCTTAGAACAGGGAGTCGTAACTTTCTTT
CDR3 protein: CASSLEQGVVTFF

CDR3 length: 12
J gene: TRBJ2-3
D gene: .
V gene: TRBV28
clone size: many
CDR3 DNA: TGTGCCAGCACCGGGAGTTTAGATACGCAGTATTTT
CDR3 protein: CASTGSLDTQYF

CDR3 length: 12
J gene: TRBJ2-7
D gene: .
V gene: TRBV28
clone size: many
CDR3 DNA: TGTGCCAGCGGGACCCAGACCTACGAGCAGTACTTC
CDR3 protein: CASGTQTYEQYF

CDR3 length: 14
J gene: TRBJ2-7
D gene: .
V gene: TRBV18
clone size: .
CDR3 DNA: TGTGCCAGCTCGCCAGGGGAATGGGCCTACGAGCAGTACTTC
CDR3 protein: CASSPGEWAYEQYF

CDR3 length: 15
J gene: TRBJ2-4
D gene: .
V gene: TRBV4-2
clone size: few
CDR3 DNA: TGTGCCAGCAGCCAAGTACTCAGGGGGGCAAACATTCAGTACTTC
CDR3 protein: CASSQVLRGANIQYF

CDR3 length: 15
J gene: TRBJ2-7
D gene: TRBD1
V gene: TRBV20-1
clone size: many
CDR3 DNA: TGCAGTGCTAGAAACAGACAGGGGGCAAGTTACGAGCAGTACTTC
CDR3 protein: CSARNRQGASYEQYF

CDR3 length: 15
J gene: TRBJ2-5
D gene: TRBD1
V gene: TRBV20-1
clone size: .
CDR3 DNA: TGCAGTGCCACTCCGGGACAGGGGTCCCAAGAGACCCAGTACTTC
CDR3 protein: CSATPGQGSQETQYF

CDR3 length: 13
J gene: TRBJ2-5
D gene: .
V gene: TRBV7-2
clone size: many
CDR3 DNA: TGTGCCAGCAGGTTCCCAGGGAGACAGACCCAGTACTTC
CDR3 protein: CASRFPGRQTQYF

CDR3 length: 17
J gene: TRBJ2-1
D gene: .
V gene: TRBV5-8
clone size: few
CDR3 DNA: TGTGCCAGCAGCTTGGTGGCAGTCCGGACTCCCGGAGATGAGCAGTTCTTC
CDR3 protein: CASSLVAVRTPGDEQFF

CDR3 length: 14
J gene: TRBJ2-4
D gene: TRBD2
V gene: TRBV9
clone size: .
CDR3 DNA: TGTGCCAGCAGCGTAACTAGCGTAAAGGACATTCAGTACTTC
CDR3 protein: CASSVTSVKDIQYF

CDR3 length: 15
J gene: TRBJ2-5
D gene: .
V gene: TRBV15
clone size: .
CDR3 DNA: TGTGCCACCAGCAGAGATCAGGCTAGTACTGAGACCCAGTACTTC
CDR3 protein: CATSRDQASTETQYF

CDR3 length: 14
J gene: TRBJ2-1
D gene: .
V gene: TRBV20-1
clone size: many
CDR3 DNA: TGCAGTGCTAGGGGGGCGGACAGTTACAATGAGCAGTTCTTC
CDR3 protein: CSARGADSYNEQFF

CDR3 length: 16
J gene: TRBJ2-1
D gene: TRBD1
V gene: TRBV3-1
clone size: many
CDR3 DNA: TGTGCCAGCAGCCAAGAAGCCAGGGGGTATGGCAATGAGCAGTTCTTC
CDR3 protein: CASSQEARGYGNEQFF

CDR3 length: 19
J gene: TRBJ2-1
D gene: TRBD2
V gene: TRBV28
clone size: once
CDR3 DNA: TGTGCCAGCAGTCTCGAACAGTTGACGATAGCGGGAGTCCCCAATGAGCAGTTCTTC
CDR3 protein: CASSLEQLTIAGVPNEQFF

CDR3 length: 14
J gene: TRBJ2-1
D gene: .
V gene: TRBV28
clone size: few
CDR3 DNA: TGTGCCATTAAAAACGGGCGGGCTGACAATGAGCAGTTCTTC
CDR3 protein: CAIKNGRADNEQFF

CDR3 length: 14
J gene: TRBJ2-7
D gene: .
V gene: TRBV6-2/TRBV6-3
clone size: few
CDR3 DNA: TGTGCCAGCAGTACCTCTCGGGGGGCCCACGAGCAGTACTTC
CDR3 protein: CASSTSRGAHEQYF

CDR3 length: 14
J gene: TRBJ1-5
D gene: TRBD1
V gene: TRBV7-9
clone size: few
CDR3 DNA: TGTGCCAGCAGCTTTCAGGGGGAAGTGCAGCCCCAGCATTTT
CDR3 protein: CASSFQGEVQPQHF

CDR3 length: 13
J gene: TRBJ2-7
D gene: TRBD1
V gene: TRBV20-1
clone size: many
CDR3 DNA: TGCAGTGCTGGGGGGACAGGGCGATACGAGCAGTACTTC
CDR3 protein: CSAGGTGRYEQYF

CDR3 length: 13
J gene: TRBJ2-7
D gene: .
V gene: TRBV20-1
clone size: .
CDR3 DNA: TGCAGTGCTACCGAAGACCCCTATATGGAGCAGTACTTC
CDR3 protein: CSATEDPYMEQYF

CDR3 length: 16
J gene: TRBJ2-7
D gene: .
V gene: TRBV10-3
clone size: .
CDR3 DNA: TGTGCCATCAGTGGAGGGGCGGCAAGATCCTCCTACGAGCAGTACTTC
CDR3 protein: CAISGGAARSSYEQYF